The clone carrying this T cell receptor (beta chain) was seen just once. The sample comes from a study of blood T cell repertoires in COVID-19. At the level of the study: The cDNA or gDNA used as material had been derived from T cells, B-cell-depleted T cells, or PBMCs.

Using immunoSEQ multiplex PCR, the repertoire was profiled, and TCRdb retains in-frame clones only, with some absent. The table shows under 400,000 clones, with about nine tenths occurring only once. Germline CDR1 ENHRY, CDR2 SYGVKD. Unmatched junction bases numbered 5, after V lost 4 bases and J lost 5 bases. CDR3 length: 14 amino acids. The sequence was collected from a woman in her 30s with COVID-19, enrolled during active disease. Sequenced material: peripheral blood. The chain links TRBV10-3 to TRBJ1-2; 9 bases are a match to TRBD1. The CDR3 nucleotides are TGTGCCATCAGTGGATTGGGGACAGGGTATGGCTACACCTTC. This gives the protein CAISGLGTGYGYTF.